This TCR beta chain was sequenced in a study of T cells expressing NK-cell markers. Study information: Among the eight sequenced donors, seven tested HCMV-seropositive and one tested seronegative.

The study, taken as a whole, reports: Of the CD8+ T cells in about 6 donors, roughly 1.0-7.5% belonged to dominant NKG2C+ clonotypes.

About this clonotype: The antigen is not known.

From the 5' RACE reads, TCRdb lists one entry per CDR3 protein and no DNA. This sample's table has about 380,000 distinct CDR3 sequences. CDR1 and CDR2 (germline): SGHRS, YFSETQ. The CDR3 is 19 residues long. The sample was blood T cells: a sorted CD56 or NKG2C T cell subset, CD4+ or CD8+ T cells, or bulk PBMC T cells (not recorded which). V usage is TRBV5-1 and J usage is TRBJ2-1; TCRdb returns TRBD2, unconfirmable since there is no DNA. This TCR came from a man between 18 and 69 years old in good health. This CDR3 is CASSLVGTSGGAGSNEQFF.